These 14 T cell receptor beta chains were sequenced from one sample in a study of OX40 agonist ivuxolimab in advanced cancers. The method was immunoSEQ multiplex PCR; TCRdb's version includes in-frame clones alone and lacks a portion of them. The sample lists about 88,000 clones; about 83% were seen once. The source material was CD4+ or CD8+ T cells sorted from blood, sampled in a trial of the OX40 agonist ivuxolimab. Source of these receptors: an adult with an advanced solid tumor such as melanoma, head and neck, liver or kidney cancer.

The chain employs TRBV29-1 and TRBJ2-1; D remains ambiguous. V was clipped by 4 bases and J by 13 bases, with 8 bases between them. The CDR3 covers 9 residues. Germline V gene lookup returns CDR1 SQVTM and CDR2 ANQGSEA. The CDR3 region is CSVGPSQFF. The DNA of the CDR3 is TGCAGCGTTGGACCTAGTCAGTTCTTC.

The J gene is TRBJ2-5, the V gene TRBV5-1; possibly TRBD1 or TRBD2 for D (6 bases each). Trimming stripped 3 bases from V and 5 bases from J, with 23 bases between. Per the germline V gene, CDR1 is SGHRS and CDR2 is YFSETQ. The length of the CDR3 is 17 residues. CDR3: CASSSTGDWGRRETQYF. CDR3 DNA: TGCGCCAGCAGCTCAACGGGGGACTGGGGGCGGAGGGAGACCCAGTACTTC.

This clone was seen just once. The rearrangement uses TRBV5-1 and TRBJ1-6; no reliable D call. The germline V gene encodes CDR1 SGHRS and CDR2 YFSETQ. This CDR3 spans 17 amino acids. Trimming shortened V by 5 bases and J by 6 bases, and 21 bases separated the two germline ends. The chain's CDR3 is CASSLQGSTTPNSPLHF. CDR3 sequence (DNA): TGCGCCAGCAGTCTTCAAGGTTCTACCACCCCTAATTCACCCCTCCACTTT.

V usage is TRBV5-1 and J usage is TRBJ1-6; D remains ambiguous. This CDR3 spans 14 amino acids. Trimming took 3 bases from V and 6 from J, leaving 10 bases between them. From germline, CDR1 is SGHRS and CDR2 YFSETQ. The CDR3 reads CASSSGEGNSPLHF. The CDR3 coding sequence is TGCGCCAGCAGCTCCGGGGAGGGTAATTCACCCCTCCACTTT.

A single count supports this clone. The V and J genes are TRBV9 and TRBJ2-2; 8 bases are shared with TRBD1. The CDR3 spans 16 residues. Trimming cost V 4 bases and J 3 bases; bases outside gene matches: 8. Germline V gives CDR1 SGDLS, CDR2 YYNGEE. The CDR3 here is CASSTQTGADTGELFF. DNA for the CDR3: TGTGCCAGCAGCACCCAGACAGGGGCGGACACCGGGGAGCTGTTTTTT. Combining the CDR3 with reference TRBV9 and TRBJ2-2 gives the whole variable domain DSGVTQTPKHLITATGQRVTLRCSPRSGDLSVYWYQQSLDQGLQFLIQYYNGEERAKGNILERFSAQQFPDLHSELNLSSLELGDSALYFCASSTQTGADTGELFFGEGSRLTVL.

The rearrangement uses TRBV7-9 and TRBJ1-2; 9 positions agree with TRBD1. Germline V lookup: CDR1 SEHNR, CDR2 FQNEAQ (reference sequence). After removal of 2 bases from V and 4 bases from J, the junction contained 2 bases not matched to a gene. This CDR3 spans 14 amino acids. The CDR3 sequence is CASSLSGQGYGYTF. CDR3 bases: TGTGCCAGCAGCTTATCGGGACAGGGCTATGGCTACACCTTC.

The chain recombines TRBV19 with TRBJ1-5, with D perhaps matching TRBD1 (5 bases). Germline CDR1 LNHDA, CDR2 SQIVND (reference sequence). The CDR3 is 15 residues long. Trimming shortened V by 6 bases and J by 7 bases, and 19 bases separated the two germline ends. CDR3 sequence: CASSLDSPGGQPQHF. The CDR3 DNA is TGTGCCAGTAGCCTAGACTCACCTGGGGGACAGCCCCAGCATTTT.

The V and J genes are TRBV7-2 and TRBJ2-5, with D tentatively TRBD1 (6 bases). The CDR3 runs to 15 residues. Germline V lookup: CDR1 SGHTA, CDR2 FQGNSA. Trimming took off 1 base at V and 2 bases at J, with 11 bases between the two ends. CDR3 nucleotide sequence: TGTGCCAGCAGCTTAGAAGGACAGTTTCAAGAGACCCAGTACTTC. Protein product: CASSLEGQFQETQYF.

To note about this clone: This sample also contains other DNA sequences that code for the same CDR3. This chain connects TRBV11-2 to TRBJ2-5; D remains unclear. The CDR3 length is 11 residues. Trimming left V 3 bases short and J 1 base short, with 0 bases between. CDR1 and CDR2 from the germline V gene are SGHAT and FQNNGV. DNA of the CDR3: TGTGCCAGCAGCTTCCAAGAGACCCAGTACTTC. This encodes CASSFQETQYF. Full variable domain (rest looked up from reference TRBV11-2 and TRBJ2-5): EAGVAQSPRYKIIEKRQSVAFWCNPISGHATLYWYQQILGQGPKLLIQFQNNGVVDDSQLPKDRFSAERLKGVDSTLKIQPAKLEDSAVYLCASSFQETQYFGPGTRLLVL.

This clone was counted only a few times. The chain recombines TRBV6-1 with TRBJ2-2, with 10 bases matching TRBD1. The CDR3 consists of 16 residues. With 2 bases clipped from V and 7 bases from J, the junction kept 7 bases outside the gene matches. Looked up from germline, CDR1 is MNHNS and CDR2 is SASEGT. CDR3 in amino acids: CASSELGQGDVGELFF. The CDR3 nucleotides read TGTGCCAGCAGTGAACTCGGACAGGGGGACGTCGGGGAGCTGTTTTTT.

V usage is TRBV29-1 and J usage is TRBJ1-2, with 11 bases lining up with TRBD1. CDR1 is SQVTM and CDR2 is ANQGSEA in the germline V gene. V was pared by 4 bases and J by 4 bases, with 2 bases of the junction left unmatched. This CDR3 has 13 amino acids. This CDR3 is CSVGTGGFYGYTF. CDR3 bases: TGCAGCGTTGGGACAGGGGGCTTCTATGGCTACACCTTC.

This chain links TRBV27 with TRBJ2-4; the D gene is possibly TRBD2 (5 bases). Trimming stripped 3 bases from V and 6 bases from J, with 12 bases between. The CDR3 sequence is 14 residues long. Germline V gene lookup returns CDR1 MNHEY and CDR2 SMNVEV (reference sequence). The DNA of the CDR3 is TGTGCCAGCAGTTTGGTAGAGGGTGGAAACATTCAGTACTTC. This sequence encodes CASSLVEGGNIQYF.

CDR3 in amino acids: CASSPRGLREQYF. In DNA form, the CDR3 reads TGTGCCAGCAGCCCCAGGGGCCTTAGGGAGCAGTACTTC. This chain joins TRBV4-2 and TRBJ2-7; a weak D match, TRBD1 (6 bases). Germline lookup yields CDR1 LGHNA and CDR2 YNFKEQ. The CDR3 totals 13 residues. V gave up 4 bases and J gave up 7 bases, with 14 bases separating them.

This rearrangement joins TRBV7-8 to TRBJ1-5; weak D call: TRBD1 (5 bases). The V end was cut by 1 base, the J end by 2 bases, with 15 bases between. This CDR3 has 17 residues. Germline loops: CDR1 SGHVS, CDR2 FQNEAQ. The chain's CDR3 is CASSLDYRGRGNQPQHF. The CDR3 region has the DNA TGTGCCAGCAGCTTAGATTATCGGGGGAGAGGCAATCAGCCCCAGCATTTT.